A single sample is the source of the 27 T cell receptor beta chains below, sequenced in a study of blood T cell repertoires in COVID-19. Libraries were prepared by immunoSEQ multiplex PCR; TCRdb keeps only in-frame clonotypes and omits some of them. Of fewer than 75,000 clones listed, about 89% are singletons. Sample: peripheral blood. These receptors all stem from a man aged 50 or older with active COVID-19.

The gene calls are TRBV28 and TRBJ1-2; TRBD1 aligns across 7 bases. V shed 2 bases and J 4 bases; nucleotides not matched to a gene: 7. This CDR3 is 15 amino acids long. Germline V CDR1 and CDR2: MDHEN, SYDVKM. CDR3 region: CASSLLTTGAYGYTF. CDR3 nucleotide sequence: TGTGCCAGCAGTTTACTCACCACAGGGGCCTATGGCTACACCTTC.

V and J are TRBV7-2 and TRBJ2-2, with 8 positions matching TRBD2. CDR1 SGHTA and CDR2 FQGNSA come from the germline V gene. Losses at the gene ends were 5 bases for V and 6 bases for J; bases not matched to a gene: 8. CDR3 length: 15 amino acids. CDR3 DNA sequence: TGTGCCAGCAGCCCTCGGACTAGCATCGCCGGGGAGCTGTTTTTT. It translates to CASSPRTSIAGELFF.

The chain has TRBV6-1 and TRBJ1-2; a possible D gene is TRBD1 (6 bases). CDR3 length: 15 residues. V gave up 1 base and J gave up 4 bases, with 13 bases separating them. CDR1 is MNHNS, CDR2 SASEGT, per germline. The CDR3 loop is CASSEGRTAPYGYTF. DNA of the CDR3: TGTGCCAGCAGTGAAGGGAGGACAGCCCCCTATGGCTACACCTTC.

This clone was picked up one time. The rearrangement uses TRBV29-1 and TRBJ1-5, with D maybe TRBD1 (5 bases). The CDR3 spans 14 residues. Germline CDR1 reads SQVTM; CDR2 reads ANQGSEA. Deletions cut 5 bases from V and 5 bases from J, with 16 bases between. The CDR3 DNA is TGCAGCGTTATTTTATCCCAGGGCGATCAGCCCCAGCATTTT. Translated, it gives CSVILSQGDQPQHF.

The V and J genes are TRBV2 and TRBJ2-1, with 15 bases fitting TRBD2. V lost 6 bases to trimming and J lost 12 bases; unmatched junction nucleotides: 9. There are 15 residues in the CDR3. Germline CDR1 reads SNHLY; CDR2 reads FYNNEI. The CDR3: CASREGLAGGVSQFF. The DNA of the CDR3 is TGTGCCAGCAGAGAGGGACTAGCGGGGGGTGTTTCGCAGTTCTTC.

The rearrangement uses TRBV7-2 and TRBJ1-4; D perhaps matches TRBD1 (5 bases). Looked up from germline, CDR1 is SGHTA and CDR2 is FQGNSA. The CDR3 is made up of 14 amino acids. The germline V and J ends were trimmed by 1 base and 8 bases, with 11 bases remaining between them. The CDR3 coding sequence is TGTGCCAGCAGCTTAGGATGGGGGGACGAAAAACTGTTTTTT. Translation: CASSLGWGDEKLFF.

This chain links TRBV13 with TRBJ2-3; TRBD2 matches at 7 bases. The CDR3 is made up of 17 amino acids. The trim removed 2 bases at V and 2 bases at J, leaving 10 bases unmatched. Germline V lookup: CDR1 PRHDT, CDR2 FYEKMQ (reference sequence). The CDR3 bases are TGTGCCAGCAGCTTATCCGCTAGCGGAGGCTACACAGATACGCAGTATTTT. This sequence encodes CASSLSASGGYTDTQYF.

The genes are TRBV14 and TRBJ2-7; TRBD2 is a possible D gene (5 bases). There are 15 residues in the CDR3. The V end was cut by 4 bases, the J end by 5 bases, with 18 bases between. Germline V gene lookup returns CDR1 SGHDN and CDR2 FVKESK. CDR3 loop: CASSPFPRKRNEQYF. The CDR3 region has the DNA TGTGCCAGCAGCCCCTTCCCCCGGAAGCGGAACGAGCAGTACTTC.

The rearrangement uses TRBV7-2 and TRBJ2-1; TRBD2 aligns across 11 bases. Trimming cost V 4 bases and J 4 bases; bases outside gene matches: 3. CDR1 and CDR2 from the germline V gene are SGHTA and FQGNSA. CDR3 size: 15 residues. The chain's CDR3 is CASSSLAGGYNEQFF. Written as DNA, the CDR3 is TGTGCCAGCAGCTCATTAGCGGGAGGGTACAATGAGCAGTTCTTC.

The chain has TRBV28 and TRBJ1-1; D may be TRBD1 (5 bases). Germline assignment: CDR1 MDHEN and CDR2 SYDVKM. Trimming pared 7 bases from V and 5 bases from J, leaving 17 bases between. CDR3 size: 14 residues. In nucleotides, the CDR3 is TGTGCCAGCACCCTGGGGCAGGGAGGGACTGAAGCTTTCTTT. This codes for CASTLGQGGTEAFF.

V gene TRBV10-3 combines with J gene TRBJ2-7; D is possibly TRBD2 (5 bases). Germline V gene lookup returns CDR1 ENHRY and CDR2 SYGVKD. V lost 10 bases to trimming and J lost 0 bases, with 16 bases between them. The CDR3 spans 14 residues. CDR3 residues: CATLLSGGSYEQYF. Written as DNA, the CDR3 is TGTGCCACCCTATTAAGCGGAGGCTCCTACGAGCAGTACTTC.

V and J are TRBV7-2 and TRBJ2-2; 10 bases match TRBD2. There are 18 residues in the CDR3. V was pared by 5 bases and J by 5 bases, with 14 bases of the junction left unmatched. Germline lookup yields CDR1 SGHTA and CDR2 FQGNSA. Here the CDR3 DNA reads TGTGCCAGCAGCCCGAACCGGCTAGCGGGAGTTGAAACCGGGGAGCTGTTTTTT. Amino acids: CASSPNRLAGVETGELFF. Full variable domain (outside the CDR3, taken from reference TRBV7-2 and TRBJ2-2): GAGVSQSPSNKVTEKGKDVELRCDPISGHTALYWYRQSLGQGLEFLIYFQGNSAPDKSGLPSDRFSAERTGGSVSTLTIQRTQQEDSAVYLCASSPNRLAGVETGELFFGEGSRLTVL.

This clone has just one count. The J gene is TRBJ2-6, the V gene TRBV18; D is perhaps TRBD2 (5 bases). Germline CDR1 and CDR2: KGHSH and LQKENI. CDR3 length: 17 residues. With 3 bases removed from V and 3 bases from J, the gap between germline ends came to 15 bases. For the CDR3, the DNA is TGTGCCAGCTCACCTCGGGGTAATCGGGGTGGGGCCAACGTCCTGACTTTC. Protein sequence: CASSPRGNRGGANVLTF.

As for this clone: Other nucleotide sequences from this sample produce the same CDR3. The chain couples TRBV4-1 to TRBJ2-1; D is undetermined. Germline V gives CDR1 MGHRA, CDR2 YSYEKL. CDR3 length equals 15 residues. V was clipped by 0 bases and J by 3 bases, with 9 bases between them. The CDR3 is CASSQDPGGYNEQFF. CDR3 in DNA: TGCGCCAGCAGCCAAGATCCCGGCGGCTACAATGAGCAGTTCTTC.

This chain uses TRBV3-1 (or the pseudogene TRBV3-2) with TRBJ2-4; possible D gene TRBD2, 5 bases. The CDR3 is 17 amino acids. The V gene lost 2 bases and the J gene lost 0 bases, with 14 bases spanning the gap. Germline lookup yields CDR1 LGHDT and CDR2 YNNKEL (reference sequence). The CDR3 region is CASSQFSSGLAKNIQYF. The CDR3 DNA reads as TGTGCCAGCAGCCAATTCTCCAGCGGACTAGCCAAAAACATTCAGTACTTC.

CDR3 amino acids: CASSYVAGQDTQYF. The DNA of the CDR3 is TGTGCCAGCAGTTACGTGGCAGGGCAAGATACGCAGTATTTT. The chain links TRBV6-5 to TRBJ2-3, with D perhaps matching TRBD1 (5 bases). The CDR3 spans 14 residues. V was cut by 2 bases and J by 5 bases, with 11 bases left in between. Germline V gene lookup returns CDR1 MNHEY and CDR2 SVGAGI.

The chain uses TRBV27 and TRBJ2-7, with 12 bases fitting TRBD2. Germline lookup yields CDR1 MNHEY and CDR2 SMNVEV (reference sequence). The ends lost 0 bases at V and 2 bases at J; junction bases unmatched: 5. The CDR3 loop spans 17 amino acids. In nucleotides, the CDR3 is TGTGCCAGCAGTTTATCGGAGACTAGCGGGAGTCCCTACGAGCAGTACTTC. Amino acids: CASSLSETSGSPYEQYF.

The DNA of the CDR3 is TGTGCCAGCACCCGAGACAGAACTAATGAAAAACTGTTTTTT. Amino acid sequence: CASTRDRTNEKLFF. The chain couples TRBV6-5 to TRBJ1-4; D is possibly TRBD1 (5 bases). With 7 bases removed from V and 1 base from J, the gap between germline ends came to 10 bases. The CDR3 runs to 14 residues. Germline V lookup: CDR1 MNHEY, CDR2 SVGAGI.

The chain employs TRBV2 and TRBJ1-2; D is possibly TRBD1 (6 bases). CDR1 SNHLY and CDR2 FYNNEI come from the germline V gene. Trimming removed 10 bases at V and 6 bases at J, with 15 bases between. The CDR3 totals 12 residues. The CDR3 DNA reads TGTGCCACCACAGGGAATCGGGATGGCTACACCTTC. Protein: CATTGNRDGYTF.

The chain couples TRBV14 to TRBJ2-1; 12 bases map to TRBD2. The CDR3 length is 18 residues. Germline CDR1 reads SGHDN; CDR2 reads FVKESK. Trimming removed 2 bases from V and 4 bases from J; junction bases left unmatched: 9. The CDR3 loop is CASSQILAGGTRYNEQFF. The CDR3 DNA sequence: TGTGCCAGCAGCCAAATACTAGCGGGAGGTACACGATACAATGAGCAGTTCTTC.

The chain recombines TRBV5-1 with TRBJ2-4, with D perhaps TRBD2 (7 bases). CDR3 size: 14 residues. Germline lookup yields CDR1 SGHRS and CDR2 YFSETQ. The V end was cut by 5 bases, the J end by 12 bases, with 21 bases between. DNA of the CDR3: TGCGCCAGCAGGTTAACCGGGGGGCCGGAGGCTCAGTACTTC. It codes for CASRLTGGPEAQYF.

The chain has TRBV9 and TRBJ2-5, with 8 bases lining up with TRBD1. This CDR3 spans 14 amino acids. V was clipped by 4 bases and J by 1 base; unmatched bases: 3. Germline assignment: CDR1 SGDLS and CDR2 YYNGEE. This chain's CDR3 is CASSPQGGQETQYF. The CDR3 nucleotides are TGTGCCAGCAGCCCACAGGGGGGCCAAGAGACCCAGTACTTC.

V gene TRBV7-9 combines with J gene TRBJ2-4; possibly TRBD1 for D (5 bases). Germline values: CDR1 SEHNR, CDR2 FQNEAQ (reference sequence). The CDR3 runs 15 residues. V dropped 0 bases and J dropped 0 bases, with 6 bases sitting between them. CDR3: CASSLAGLAKNIQYF. CDR3 in DNA: TGTGCCAGCAGCTTAGCGGGGCTAGCCAAAAACATTCAGTACTTC.

This chain joins TRBV28 and TRBJ1-5, with 9 bases aligning to TRBD1. In germline, CDR1 is MDHEN, CDR2 SYDVKM. CDR3 size: 16 residues. Germline trimming cut 6 bases from V and 4 bases from J; bases unmatched to any gene: 10. CDR3 amino acids: CASRRLAGTGNQPQHF. For the CDR3, the DNA is TGTGCCAGCAGACGATTAGCCGGGACAGGGAATCAGCCCCAGCATTTT. Filled out from reference TRBV28 and TRBJ1-5, the complete variable domain reads DVKVTQSSRYLVKRTGEKVFLECVQDMDHENMFWYRQDPGLGLRLIYFSYDVKMKEKGDIPEGYSVSREKKERFSLILESASTNQTSMYLCASRRLAGTGNQPQHFGDGTRLSIL.

CDR3 DNA: TGTGCCAGCATACAGGGGGCACCCTACGAGCAGTACTTC. Translation: CASIQGAPYEQYF. The chain joins TRBV6-5 to TRBJ2-7; TRBD1 matches at 9 bases. This CDR3 has 13 amino acids. V shed 7 bases, J shed 2 bases, and the junction held 3 bases outside the gene matches. In germline, CDR1 is MNHEY, CDR2 SVGAGI.

V is TRBV18 and J is TRBJ1-1, with 7 bases aligning to TRBD1. Germline V CDR1 and CDR2: KGHSH, LQKENI. V was clipped by 0 bases and J by 3 bases; unmatched bases: 7. The CDR3 sequence is 16 residues long. CDR3 coding DNA: TGTGCCAGCTCACCACCTCGGACAGGACTGGACACTGAAGCTTTCTTT. Its translation is CASSPPRTGLDTEAFF.

The chain recombines TRBV30 with TRBJ1-2; TRBD1 might be the D (6 bases). This CDR3 has 13 residues. CDR1 is GTSNPN, CDR2 SVGIG, per germline (reference sequence). The V end lost 2 bases, the J end lost 1 base, and 8 bases lay between the germline ends. As DNA, the CDR3 is TGTGCCTGGAGTCGGACAGATAACTATGGCTACACCTTC. It encodes CAWSRTDNYGYTF. Supplemented by reference TRBV30 and TRBJ1-2, the full variable domain reads SQTIHQWPATLVQPVGSPLSLECTVEGTSNPNLYWYRQAAGRGLQLLFYSVGIGQISSEVPQNLSASRPQDRQFILSSKKLLLSDSGFYLCAWSRTDNYGYTFGSGTRLTVV.